These 32 T cell receptor beta chains originate from one sample sequenced in a study of breast tumors, draining lymph nodes, adjacent tissues. One entry per CDR3 protein, called by TCRdb with MiXCR from the multiplex PCR reads. The table records hundreds of thousands of distinct CDR3 sequences, around 32% of them present only once. Samples came from axillary lymph nodes draining the breast cancer. Sequenced material: axillary lymph node tissue. Receptors were obtained from a female donor with breast cancer. Some clones in this sample may be carry-over from other donors' samples.

A few counts support this clonotype. A much larger clonotype is one base distant, so this may be a read error. CDR3 coding DNA: TGTGCCAGCAGCTTTATTCAGGCTTCAGGTAGTGAGCAGTTCTTC. Translation: CASSFIQASGSEQFF. The rearrangement uses TRBV5-6 and TRBJ2-1; D is unclear. V was trimmed by 2 bases and J by 9 bases, leaving 18 bases between them. Germline V gene lookup returns CDR1 SGHDT and CDR2 YYEEEE. The CDR3 extends over 15 amino acids.

The chain recombines TRBV4-3 with TRBJ1-4, with 9 bases matching TRBD1. The CDR3 extends over 16 amino acids. The ends lost 0 bases at V and 5 bases at J; junction bases unmatched: 4. The germline V gene encodes CDR1 LGHNA and CDR2 YSLEER. DNA of the CDR3: TGCGCCAGCAGCCAAGATGGGGGACAGGGAAATGAAAAACTGTTTTTT. It translates to CASSQDGGQGNEKLFF.

This clonotype was observed a handful of times. Given a much more abundant clone one base away, this may be a read error. The chain uses TRBV6-1 and TRBJ2-7; D not resolved. Germline lookup yields CDR1 MNHNS and CDR2 SASEGT. This CDR3 comprises 13 residues. The V gene lost 8 bases and the J gene lost 2 bases, with 13 bases spanning the gap. CDR3 DNA: TGTGCCAGCGGCTTCACCGCTGCCTACGAGCAGTACTTC. It yields the protein CASGFTAAYEQYF.

The CDR3 loop is CASSPLLKGAKNTEAFF. The CDR3 nucleotides are TGTGCCAGTAGTCCCCTACTGAAGGGGGCTAAGAACACTGAAGCTTTCTTT. The chain employs TRBV19 and TRBJ1-1; 7 nucleotides align to TRBD1. The CDR3 loop spans 17 amino acids. J lost 1 base, V lost 5 bases, and 13 bases had no gene match. CDR1 and CDR2 from the germline V gene are LNHDA and SQIVND (reference sequence).

The rearrangement links TRBV29-1 to TRBJ1-3; D is unclear. This CDR3 contains 13 residues. Germline assignment: CDR1 SQVTM and CDR2 ANQGSEA. The ends were cut back, 8 bases at V and 4 bases at J, with 15 bases in the middle. The CDR3 DNA is TGCAGCAGTTACGGAAGGGCCGGAAACACCATATATTTT. It specifies CSSYGRAGNTIYF. Full variable domain (missing parts from reference TRBV29-1 and TRBJ1-3): SAVISQKPSRDICQRGTSLTIQCQVDSQVTMMFWYRQQPGQSLTLIATANQGSEATYESGFVIDKFPISRPNLTFSTLTVSNMSPEDSSIYLCSSYGRAGNTIYFGEGSWLTVV.

This sequence joins TRBV7-8 and TRBJ2-5; 11 bases line up with TRBD2. Germline V gene data show CDR1 as SGHVS and CDR2 as FQNEAQ. V was pared by 9 bases and J by 0 bases, with 12 bases of the junction left unmatched. The CDR3 is 17 amino acids. CDR3 in DNA: TGTGCCAGTAGACTAGCGGGGACAGGGTACGACCAAGAGACCCAGTACTTC. Protein product: CASRLAGTGYDQETQYF.

This clonotype was found a few times. This sequence may be a read error, since a much larger clone differs from it by one base. This sequence joins TRBV7-9 and TRBJ2-1; D may correspond to TRBD1 or TRBD2 (6 bases each). CDR1 and CDR2 from the germline V gene are SEHNR and FQNEAQ (reference sequence). This CDR3 has 16 amino acids. CDR3 in amino acids: CASIPRGGSGYNERFF. The CDR3, as DNA: TGTGCCAGCATCCCAAGAGGGGGTAGCGGATACAATGAGCGGTTCTTC.

This clonotype was counted ten times or more. This sequence joins TRBV12-3 or TRBV12-4 and TRBJ1-3, with D unresolved. The CDR3 totals 14 residues. V dropped 1 base and J dropped 4 bases, with 8 bases sitting between them. CDR3 nucleotides: TGTGCCAGCAGTTTAGACGTAAGGGGAAACACCATATATTTT. Its protein product is CASSLDVRGNTIYF.

V usage is TRBV2 and J usage is TRBJ2-5, with 8 bases identical to TRBD1. Germline CDR1 is SNHLY and CDR2 is FYNNEI. This CDR3 comprises 14 residues. V shed 7 bases and J 4 bases; nucleotides not matched to a gene: 8. CDR3 protein: CASTGGLTLETQYF. The CDR3 DNA reads TGTGCCAGCACAGGGGGCTTGACCCTAGAGACCCAGTACTTC.

This clonotype occurred once. The J gene is TRBJ1-2, the V gene TRBV12-3 or TRBV12-4; D possibly corresponds to TRBD1 (5 bases). The ends were cut back, 4 bases at V and 8 bases at J, with 14 bases in the middle. The length of the CDR3 is 13 residues. CDR3 in DNA: TGTGCCAGCAGTTCGACAGCCCAGGAAGGCTACACCTTC. This sequence encodes CASSSTAQEGYTF.

On this clonotype itself: At one end the junction does not follow the germline gene, possibly because of a read error. J is TRBJ1-2 and V is TRBV11-1; 8 bases map to TRBD1. Germline V gene sequence: CDR1 SGHAT, CDR2 FQDESV (reference sequence). CDR3 length: 14 residues. CDR3 in amino acids: CANSLYDGQGGYTF. Here the CDR3 DNA reads TGTGCCAACAGCCTCTACGATGGACAGGGAGGCTACACCTTC.

At least ten counts were recorded for this clonotype. The CDR3 spells CASSLRPSGGSEETQYF. CDR3 DNA sequence: TGTGCCAGCAGCTTACGGCCTAGCGGCGGGAGCGAAGAGACCCAGTACTTC. The chain has TRBV7-9 and TRBJ2-5; the match to TRBD2 covers 7 bases. With V trimmed by 2 bases and J by 3 bases, 12 bases remained unmatched. The CDR3 is 17 amino acids. The germline V gene encodes CDR1 SEHNR and CDR2 FQNEAQ (reference sequence).

This clonotype was observed at least ten times. V usage is TRBV30 and J usage is TRBJ1-4; no reliable D call. Germline assignment: CDR1 GTSNPN and CDR2 SVGIG (reference sequence). The CDR3 sequence is 14 residues long. Trimming pared 3 bases from V and 0 bases from J, leaving 8 bases between. The chain's CDR3 is CAWSFKTTNEKLFF. The DNA of the CDR3 is TGTGCCTGGAGCTTCAAGACAACTAATGAAAAACTGTTTTTT.

This clonotype has only one observation. V gene TRBV11-2 combines with J gene TRBJ2-1; the match to TRBD2 covers 13 bases. The CDR3 is made up of 17 amino acids. The germline CDR1 and CDR2 sequences are SGHAT and FQNNGV. The ends lost 4 bases at V and 8 bases at J; junction bases unmatched: 11. The CDR3 nucleotides read TGTGCCAGCAGCTACATGGGACTAGCGGGACCCGGCTATGAGCAGTTCTTC. Its protein product is CASSYMGLAGPGYEQFF.

This clonotype has ten or more counts. The junction departs from germline at one end; a sequencing error may be responsible. This rearrangement joins TRBV5-1 to TRBJ2-1; 11 bases agree with TRBD2. The CDR3 is made up of 17 amino acids. The germline V gene has CDR1 SGHRS and CDR2 YFSETQ. The CDR3: CASRLVPGTSGYNEQFF. The CDR3 DNA sequence: TGCGCCAGCAGATTGGTACCCGGGACTAGCGGCTACAATGAGCAGTTCTTC.

This rearrangement joins TRBV27 to TRBJ1-4; the match to TRBD1 covers 9 bases. Per the germline V gene, CDR1 is MNHEY and CDR2 is SMNVEV (reference sequence). The CDR3 extends over 15 amino acids. V trimming: 5 bases; J trimming: 7 bases; junction bases outside the gene matches: 8. This CDR3 is CASSLNRGLGEKLFF. Here the CDR3 DNA reads TGTGCCAGCAGTCTTAACAGGGGGCTAGGTGAAAAACTGTTTTTT.

The sample holds many counts of this clonotype. The chain links TRBV11-3 to TRBJ2-1, with 7 bases matching TRBD2. The CDR3 consists of 19 residues. Germline CDR1 and CDR2: SGHNT and YENEEA. The V gene end was trimmed by 1 base and the J gene end by 5 bases; junction bases not matched to a gene: 17. The CDR3 DNA follows: TGTGCCAGCAGCTTAGCTGGGCTAGTGGCGGGAGAAGCCCACAATGAGCAGTTCTTC. Protein sequence: CASSLAGLVAGEAHNEQFF.

This clonotype was counted many times. A read error may account for a junction end that differs from germline. The chain is built from TRBV19 and TRBJ2-2, with D tentatively TRBD2 (6 bases). The CDR3 consists of 15 residues. Germline V gene sequence: CDR1 LNHDA, CDR2 SQIVND (reference sequence). In nucleotides, the CDR3 is TGTGCCAGTAAGGAGGCGGGAATGGGTACCGAGGAGCTGTTTTTT. Its protein product is CASKEAGMGTEELFF.

This clonotype was recorded at least ten times. V usage is TRBV30 and J usage is TRBJ1-5; no reliable D call. Germline V gives CDR1 GTSNPN, CDR2 SVGIG (reference sequence). The V gene lost 1 base and the J gene lost 9 bases, with 10 bases spanning the gap. CDR3 size: 12 residues. CDR3 DNA: TGTGCCTGGAGTGCCGAAGGGAGGCCCCAGCATTTT. Translated: CAWSAEGRPQHF.

This chain connects TRBV9 to TRBJ1-2; TRBD1 might be the D (6 bases). The CDR3 spans 15 residues. CDR1 SGDLS and CDR2 YYNGEE come from the germline V gene. Between the trimmed V and J ends, which lost 0 bases and 8 bases, there was a span of 17 bases. CDR3 DNA: TGTGCCAGCAGCGTAGTTGGGGGGGGGCGGCGCGGCTACACCTTC. Its translation is CASSVVGGGRRGYTF. Supplemented by reference TRBV9 and TRBJ1-2, the full variable domain reads DSGVTQTPKHLITATGQRVTLRCSPRSGDLSVYWYQQSLDQGLQFLIQYYNGEERAKGNILERFSAQQFPDLHSELNLSSLELGDSALYFCASSVVGGGRRGYTFGSGTRLTVV.

Points on this clonotype: A clone one base away is much larger, so this may be a read error. This CDR3 is missing its conserved last phenylalanine or tryptophan, likely due to a read error. The rearrangement joins TRBV29-1 to TRBJ1-1; 7 nucleotides agree with TRBD1. From germline, CDR1 is SQVTM and CDR2 ANQGSEA. The CDR3 contains 12 residues. The V gene end was trimmed by 6 bases and the J gene end by 5 bases; junction bases not matched to a gene: 6. The CDR3 DNA reads TGCAGCGTCGTTAGGGGGCGGACTGAAGCTTTCTCT. It encodes CSVVRGRTEAFS.

This clonotype occurred a few times. The chain links TRBV2 to TRBJ1-2, with D unresolved. The V end lost 8 bases, the J end lost 5 bases, and 15 bases lay between the germline ends. Germline CDR1 reads SNHLY; CDR2 reads FYNNEI. There are 13 residues in the CDR3. In DNA, the CDR3 is TGTGCCAGCTGCCTGGGGTCGGGGTATGGCTACACCTTC. As protein: CASCLGSGYGYTF.

This clonotype was picked up one time. The chain recombines TRBV19 with TRBJ2-7; 8 nucleotides agree with TRBD2. Trimming cost V 10 bases and J 0 bases; bases outside gene matches: 5. The CDR3 runs 13 residues. Germline CDR1 reads LNHDA; CDR2 reads SQIVND (reference sequence). The CDR3 region has the DNA TGTGCCATAAACAGCGGGAGCTCCTACGAGCAGTACTTC. Its translation: CAINSGSSYEQYF.

The count of this clonotype is one. A read error may explain this, as a much larger clone is one base away. This chain joins TRBV5-4 and TRBJ2-7; D is perhaps TRBD2 (5 bases). The CDR3 sequence is 14 residues long. Germline CDR1 is SGHNT and CDR2 is YYREEE (reference sequence). Trimming cost V 0 bases and J 5 bases, with 12 bases left between them. The CDR3 is CASSLDSASHEQYF. CDR3 nucleotides: TGTGCCAGCAGCTTGGATAGCGCGAGCCACGAGCAGTACTTC.

This clonotype was seen at least ten times. This chain uses TRBV20-1 with TRBJ1-6; D is unclear. CDR3 length: 13 amino acids. Germline CDR1 DFQATT, CDR2 SNEGSKA (reference sequence). V lost 1 base and J 10 bases, leaving 11 bases between the germline ends. The CDR3 nucleotides are TGCAGTGCTAGAGCTCAGGTTTACTCACCCCTCCACTTT. Protein product: CSARAQVYSPLHF.

With regard to this clonotype: A much larger clonotype is one base distant, so this may be a read error. This chain joins TRBV6-6 and TRBJ2-5; a weak D match, TRBD2 (6 bases). CDR3 length: 14 residues. The germline V and J ends were trimmed by 5 bases and 3 bases, with 13 bases remaining between them. Germline V gives CDR1 MNHNY, CDR2 SVGAGI (reference sequence). In DNA form, the CDR3 reads TGTGCCAGCAGTCACCAGGGACTCAAAGAGACCCAGTACTTC. The encoded protein is CASSHQGLKETQYF.

This clonotype was detected only a few times. This may arise from a read error, as a much more abundant clone is one base away. This chain joins TRBV30 and TRBJ2-7; the D gene could be TRBD1 or TRBD2 (5 bases each). The germline CDR1 and CDR2 sequences are GTSNPN and SVGIG (reference sequence). CDR3 length: 12 residues. This chain's CDR3 is CAWEGGAYERYF. CDR3 bases: TGTGCCTGGGAGGGTGGGGCCTACGAGCGGTACTTC. The variable domain in full, completed from reference TRBV30 and TRBJ2-7, reads SQTIHQWPATLVQPVGSPLSLECTVEGTSNPNLYWYRQAAGRGLQLLFYSVGIGQISSEVPQNLSASRPQDRQFILSSKKLLLSDSGFYLCAWEGGAYERYFGPGTRLTVT.

This clonotype came up a few times. A much bigger clone sits one base away, suggesting this may be a read error. The chain uses TRBV6-5 and TRBJ1-3; D ambiguous. Germline V gene lookup returns CDR1 MNHEY and CDR2 SVGAGI. CDR3 length equals 16 residues. DNA of the CDR3: TGTGCCAGCAGTCACTCGGTGGCTTACTCTGGAAACACCATATATTTT. Encoded protein: CASSHSVAYSGNTIYF.

At least ten counts were recorded for this clonotype. V gene TRBV20-1 combines with J gene TRBJ2-1; 9 nucleotides agree with TRBD2. The CDR3 extends over 13 amino acids. V lost 6 bases, J lost 7 bases, and 7 bases stayed unmatched. The germline V gene has CDR1 DFQATT and CDR2 SNEGSKA (reference sequence). The CDR3 DNA follows: TGCAGTGCGGTTAGCGGGAGACCAAATGAGCAGTTCTTC. Its translation: CSAVSGRPNEQFF.

In its sample, this clonotype was seen many times. This chain uses TRBV6-6 with TRBJ2-7; TRBD1 agrees at 8 bases. CDR1 and CDR2 from the germline V gene are MNHNY and SVGAGI (reference sequence). With 4 bases clipped from V and 7 bases from J, the junction kept 9 bases outside the gene matches. The CDR3 has 14 residues. CDR3 nucleotides: TGTGCCAGCAGTTTAGGACAGGGAGTGAGGGAGCAGTACTTC. It codes for CASSLGQGVREQYF.

The chain combines TRBV5-1 with TRBJ2-6, with TRBD2 as a possible D gene (7 bases). Germline-derived CDR1 and CDR2 are SGHRS and YFSETQ. V lost 0 bases to trimming and J lost 5 bases, with 15 bases between them. This CDR3 is built from 17 residues. The CDR3 region has the DNA TGCGCCAGCAGCTTGGTTCAGGGAGGGGACAGGGCCAACGTCCTGACTTTC. This sequence encodes CASSLVQGGDRANVLTF.

This clonotype was recorded many times. The chain employs TRBV5-1 and TRBJ2-2; TRBD1 agrees at 8 bases. The CDR3 sequence is 14 residues long. Germline V gives CDR1 SGHRS, CDR2 YFSETQ. V was pared by 4 bases and J by 5 bases, with 4 bases of the junction left unmatched. CDR3 protein: CASSQGAVTGELFF. Written as DNA, the CDR3 is TGCGCCAGCAGCCAGGGGGCAGTAACCGGGGAGCTGTTTTTT.